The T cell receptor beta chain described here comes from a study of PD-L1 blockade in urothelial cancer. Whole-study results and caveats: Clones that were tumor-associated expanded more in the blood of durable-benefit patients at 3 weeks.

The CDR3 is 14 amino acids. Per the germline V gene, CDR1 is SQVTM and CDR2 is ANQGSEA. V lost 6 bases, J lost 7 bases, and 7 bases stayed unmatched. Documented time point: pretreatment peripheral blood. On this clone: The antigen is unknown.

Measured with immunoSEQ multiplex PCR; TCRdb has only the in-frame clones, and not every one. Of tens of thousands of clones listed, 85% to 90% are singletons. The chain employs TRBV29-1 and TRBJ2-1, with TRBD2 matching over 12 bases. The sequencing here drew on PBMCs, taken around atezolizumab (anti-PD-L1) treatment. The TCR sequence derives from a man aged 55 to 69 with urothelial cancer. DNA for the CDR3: TGCAGCGTAGAAAGGACTAGCGGGACGAATGAGCAGTTCTTC. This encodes CSVERTSGTNEQFF.